The present T cell receptor (beta chain) was sequenced within a study of persistence of HIV-infected CD4 T cells. Sequencing used immunoSEQ version 4 in survey mode. The data were produced by immunoSEQ multiplex PCR, yet TCRdb's version contains in-frame clones alone and is incomplete. In the table there are under 50,000 clones, about 89% of which are singletons. This nonspecific control used anti-CD3/anti-CD28 bead stimulation of CD4+ T cells. Sorting selected CD4+ T cells upregulating both CD40 ligand and CD69. Anti-CD28/CD49d costimulation, CD40-blocking antibody and enfuvirtide were given to CD8-depleted PBMCs for about 18 hours. Germline V CDR1 and CDR2: SNHLY, FYNNEI. V was trimmed by 3 bases and J by 1 base, leaving 10 bases between them. The CDR3 loop spans 15 amino acids. A remark on this clone: As yet, its antigen is unknown.

This clonotype originated in an adult man with HIV who was CMV-seropositive. The source was CD4+ T cells sorted from PBMCs after approximately 20-hour stimulation, collected from a patient who received antiretroviral therapy. The chain has TRBV2 and TRBJ2-4; D may be TRBD1 or TRBD2 (5 bases each). CDR3 region: CASSEGWGAKNIQYF. Written as DNA, the CDR3 is TGTGCCAGCAGTGAGGGTTGGGGGGCCAAAAACATTCAGTACTTC.